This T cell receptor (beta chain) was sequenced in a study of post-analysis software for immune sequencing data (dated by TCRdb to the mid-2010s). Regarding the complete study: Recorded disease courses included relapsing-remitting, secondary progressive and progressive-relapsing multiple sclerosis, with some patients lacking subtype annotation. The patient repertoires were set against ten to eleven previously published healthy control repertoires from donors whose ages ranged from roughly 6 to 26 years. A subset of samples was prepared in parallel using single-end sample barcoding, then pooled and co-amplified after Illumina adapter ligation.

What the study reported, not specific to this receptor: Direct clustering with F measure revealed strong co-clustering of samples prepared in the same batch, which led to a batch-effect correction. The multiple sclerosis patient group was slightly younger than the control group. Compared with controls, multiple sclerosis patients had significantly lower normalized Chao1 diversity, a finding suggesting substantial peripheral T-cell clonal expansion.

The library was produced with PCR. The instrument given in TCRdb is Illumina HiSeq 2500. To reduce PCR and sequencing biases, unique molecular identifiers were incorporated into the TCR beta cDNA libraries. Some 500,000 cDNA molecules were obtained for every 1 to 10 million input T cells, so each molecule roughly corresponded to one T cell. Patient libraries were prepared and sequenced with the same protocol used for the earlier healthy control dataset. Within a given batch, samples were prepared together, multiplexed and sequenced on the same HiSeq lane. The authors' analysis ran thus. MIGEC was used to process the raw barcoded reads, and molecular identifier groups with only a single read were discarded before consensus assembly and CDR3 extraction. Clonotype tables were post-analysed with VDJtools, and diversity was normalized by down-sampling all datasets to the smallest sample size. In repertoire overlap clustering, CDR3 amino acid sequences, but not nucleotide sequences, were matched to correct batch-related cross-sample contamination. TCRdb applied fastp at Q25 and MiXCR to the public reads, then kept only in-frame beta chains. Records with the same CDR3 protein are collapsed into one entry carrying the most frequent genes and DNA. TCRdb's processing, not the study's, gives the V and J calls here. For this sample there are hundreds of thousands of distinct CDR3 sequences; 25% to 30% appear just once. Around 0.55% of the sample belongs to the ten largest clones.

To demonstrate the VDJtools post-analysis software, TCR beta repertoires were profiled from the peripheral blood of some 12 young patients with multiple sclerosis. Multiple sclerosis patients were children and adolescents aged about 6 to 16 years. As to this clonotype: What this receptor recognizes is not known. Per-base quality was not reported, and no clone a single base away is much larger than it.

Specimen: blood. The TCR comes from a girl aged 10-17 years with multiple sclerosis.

The DNA sequence reads TGTGCCAGCAGCGTAGGTGTAGGAGAGACCCAGTACTTC. Protein translation: CASSVGVGETQYF. The sequence joins TRBV9 to TRBJ2-5, with no confident D gene call. Taken from cysteine to phenylalanine, the CDR3 has 13 residues. The only DNA kept is the CDR3, 39 bases in frame from the first base. V loses 0 bases of germline sequence and J loses 4 bases, and the interval between the two ends is 7 bases. From the germline V gene, CDR1 is SGDLS and CDR2 is YYNGEE.